A selection of T cell receptor beta chains follows, all from one sample in a study of blood T cell repertoires in COVID-19. The table came from immunoSEQ multiplex PCR; TCRdb's copy has only in-frame clones and leaves some out. The data contain fewer than 65,000 clones, approximately 85% of them singletons. Sequenced: peripheral blood. The receptor set was obtained from a human donor in a cohort sampled during active COVID-19. Each CDR3 is given with its conserved first and last residue. A D gene is named only where the DNA matches it firmly. Rows may omit the clone size; those that give it use once, few, many or a size class.

size: once
V: TRBV19
D: NA
J: TRBJ1-6
CDR3: CASSMARNNSPLHF
DNA: TGTGCCAGTAGTATGGCCAGAAATAATTCACCCCTCCACTTT

size: NA
V: TRBV5-1
D: TRBD1
J: TRBJ2-2
CDR3: CASSLGTAGTGITGELFF
DNA: TGCGCCAGCAGCTTGGGAACGGCCGGGACAGGCATCACCGGGGAGCTGTTTTTT

size: NA
V: TRBV5-4
D: NA
J: TRBJ1-6
CDR3: CASSLDIDNSPLHF
DNA: TGTGCCAGCAGCTTGGATATAGATAATTCACCCCTCCACTTT

size: NA
V: TRBV18
D: TRBD1
J: TRBJ2-7
CDR3: CASSPGTGINSYEQYF
DNA: TGTGCCAGCTCACCCGGGACAGGGATTAACTCCTACGAGCAGTACTTC

size: NA
V: TRBV7-2
D: NA
J: TRBJ1-5
CDR3: CASSLGQSNQPQHF
DNA: TGTGCCAGCAGCTTAGGGCAGAGCAATCAGCCCCAGCATTTT

size: NA
V: TRBV24-1
D: NA
J: TRBJ2-2
CDR3: CATSDLATPTNTGELFF
DNA: TGTGCCACCAGTGATTTGGCGACACCAACGAACACCGGGGAGCTGTTTTTT

size: many
V: TRBV7-2
D: TRBD1
J: TRBJ1-6
CDR3: CASSPQGNSPLHF
DNA: TGTGCCAGCAGCCCACAGGGGAATTCACCCCTCCACTTT

size: NA
V: TRBV6-1
D: NA
J: TRBJ1-1
CDR3: CASSEEVGWDTEAFF
DNA: TGTGCCAGCAGTGAAGAGGTCGGGTGGGACACTGAAGCTTTCTTT

size: NA
V: TRBV19
D: NA
J: TRBJ1-5
CDR3: CASSALQDSNQPQHF
DNA: TGTGCCAGTAGCGCTCTTCAGGATAGCAATCAGCCCCAGCATTTT

size: NA
V: TRBV5-1
D: NA
J: TRBJ1-4
CDR3: CASSLQGTNEKLFF
DNA: TGCGCCAGCAGCTTACAGGGTACTAATGAAAAACTGTTTTTT

size: NA
V: TRBV7-2
D: NA
J: TRBJ1-1
CDR3: CASSVTGMNTEAFF
DNA: TGTGCCAGCAGCGTCACAGGGATGAACACTGAAGCTTTCTTT

size: NA
V: TRBV6-1
D: TRBD2
J: TRBJ2-3
CDR3: CASSVLAGGAAGTDTQYF
DNA: TGTGCCAGCAGTGTACTAGCGGGGGGCGCTGCGGGCACAGATACGCAGTATTTT

size: NA
V: TRBV6-5
D: TRBD1
J: TRBJ1-3
CDR3: CASSLDRSSGNTIYF
DNA: TGTGCCAGCAGCTTGGACAGGAGCTCTGGAAACACCATATATTTT

size: NA
V: TRBV29-1
D: NA
J: TRBJ2-1
CDR3: CSVEPSEQFF
DNA: TGCAGCGTTGAACCTTCTGAGCAGTTCTTC

size: NA
V: TRBV15
D: NA
J: TRBJ1-1
CDR3: CATSRDKSTEAFF
DNA: TGTGCCACCAGCAGAGACAAATCCACTGAAGCTTTCTTT

size: once
V: TRBV10-3
D: NA
J: TRBJ2-2
CDR3: CAISGQTQNTGELFF
DNA: TGTGCCATCAGCGGACAGACCCAGAACACCGGGGAGCTGTTTTTT

size: once
V: TRBV5-5
D: TRBD1
J: TRBJ1-5
CDR3: CASSPTSSRQGVNQPQHF
DNA: TGTGCCAGCAGCCCGACTTCGTCCCGGCAGGGGGTCAATCAGCCCCAGCATTTT

size: NA
V: TRBV6-2/TRBV6-3
D: TRBD1
J: TRBJ1-1
CDR3: CASSPWDRGRRNTEAFF
DNA: TGTGCCAGCAGTCCCTGGGACAGGGGGCGTAGGAACACTGAAGCTTTCTTT

size: NA
V: TRBV5-1
D: NA
J: TRBJ2-7
CDR3: CASSQGGSYEQYF
DNA: TGCGCCAGCAGCCAGGGGGGCTCCTACGAGCAGTACTTC

size: NA
V: TRBV7-9
D: TRBD2
J: TRBJ2-3
CDR3: CASSSSGGGDTQYF
DNA: TGTGCCAGCAGCTCTAGCGGGGGAGGGGATACGCAGTATTTT

size: NA
V: TRBV11-2
D: NA
J: TRBJ2-7
CDR3: CASSISYEQYF
DNA: TGTGCCAGCAGCATATCCTACGAGCAGTACTTC

size: hyperexpanded
V: TRBV5-6
D: TRBD2
J: TRBJ2-3
CDR3: CASSPPAGGPHTQYF
DNA: TGTGCCAGCAGCCCCCCAGCGGGGGGGCCACATACGCAGTATTTT